The following is a T cell receptor beta chain sequence with its context. In the same sample, other DNA sequences code for this CDR3. The data stem from a study of blood T cell repertoires in COVID-19. Across the whole study: Some COVID-19 samples were acute and others convalescent; all came from the United States, Italy and Spain. From T cells, B-cell-depleted T cells, or PBMCs came the material, which was cDNA or gDNA.

V lost 2 bases to trimming and J lost 0 bases, with 8 bases between them. CDR1 SGHRS and CDR2 YFSETQ come from the germline V gene. The CDR3 totals 15 residues. In the original processing: The authors estimated nucleated cell counts from reference gene primer amplification. Measured with immunoSEQ multiplex PCR; TCRdb has only the in-frame clones, and not every one. V and J calls and clone size are as listed in that table; D and trimming were resolved from the DNA. The data show 54,000 or so clones, under 85% seen once. This clonotype originated in a woman in her fifties or sixties with acute or convalescent COVID-19. The sequenced sample was peripheral blood. V usage is TRBV5-1 and J usage is TRBJ2-2; unclear D gene. CDR3 amino acids: CASSLSSANTGELFF. The CDR3 DNA follows: TGCGCCAGCAGCTTATCCAGCGCGAACACCGGGGAGCTGTTTTTT.